One sample yielded the 14 T cell receptor beta chains listed below, sequenced in a study of T-cell reconstitution after alpha-beta-depleted transplantation in children. Library preparation (for TCRbeta) was performed with unique molecular identifiers. TCRdb re-derived calls from the PCR reads in MiXCR, one entry per CDR3 protein. The table includes roughly 590,000 distinct CDR3 sequences, around 17% detected once. Sequenced here: PBMCs from the stem cell graft donor, sampled from the stem cell graft. These receptors were obtained from a human donor who donated a stem cell graft to a child with acute myeloid leukemia.

At least ten counts were recorded for this clonotype. CDR3 nucleotides: TGCTTGGGACAGCTGTCCACAGATACGCAGTATTTT. Translated: CLGQLSTDTQYF. The chain links TRBV20-1 to TRBJ2-3; 7 bases align to TRBD1. CDR1 is DFQATT and CDR2 is SNEGSKA in the germline V gene (reference sequence). The CDR3 is 12 amino acids.

The sample holds many counts of this clonotype. The genes are TRBV20-1 and TRBJ2-7, with TRBD1 matching 8 bases. CDR1 and CDR2 (germline): DFQATT, SNEGSKA (reference sequence). This CDR3 contains 16 residues. V gave up 5 bases and J gave up 4 bases; unmatched junction bases: 16. CDR3 sequence reads: CSAPFRVDRGGYEQYF. The CDR3 DNA sequence: TGCAGTGCTCCTTTCCGGGTAGACAGGGGAGGTTACGAGCAGTACTTC.

This clonotype has a count of ten or more. This rearrangement joins TRBV20-1 to TRBJ2-7; no clear D gene. V was cut by 3 bases and J by 4 bases, with 13 bases left in between. Germline CDR1 reads DFQATT; CDR2 reads SNEGSKA (reference sequence). The CDR3 contains 13 residues. The CDR3 region is CSARGNMNYEQYV. CDR3 bases: TGCAGTGCTAGGGGGAATATGAATTACGAGCAGTACGTC.

This clonotype was seen at least ten times. V and J are TRBV12-3 or TRBV12-4 and TRBJ1-2; D is perhaps TRBD1 (6 bases). The CDR3 covers 15 residues. V lost 6 bases and J lost 0, with 14 bases in between. Here the CDR3 DNA reads TGTGCCAGCAGCCGGCGACAGGCTACTAACTATGGCTACACCTTC. It specifies CASSRRQATNYGYTF.

This clonotype was detected many times. The chain couples TRBV7-6 to TRBJ2-7; D not certain. CDR1 and CDR2 from the germline V gene are SGHVS and FNYEAQ. Trimming removed 4 bases from V and 1 base from J, with 11 bases in between. The CDR3 spans 14 residues. The CDR3 sequence is CASSSLDASYEQYF. In DNA, the CDR3 is TGTGCCAGCAGCTCCCTGGACGCTTCCTACGAGCAGTACTTC.

This clonotype was seen more than once but under ten times. The chain has TRBV11-2 and TRBJ2-1, with D unresolved. Trimming stripped 5 bases from V and 6 bases from J, with 14 bases between. CDR3 length: 14 amino acids. Germline loops: CDR1 SGHAT, CDR2 FQNNGV. Written as DNA, the CDR3 is TGTGCCAGCAGCCCGGTCTTCGCCCCCAATGAGCAGTTCTTC. Its protein product is CASSPVFAPNEQFF. Using reference TRBV11-2 and TRBJ2-1 for the parts outside the CDR3, the full variable domain is EAGVAQSPRYKIIEKRQSVAFWCNPISGHATLYWYQQILGQGPKLLIQFQNNGVVDDSQLPKDRFSAERLKGVDSTLKIQPAKLEDSAVYLCASSPVFAPNEQFFGPGTRLTVL.

This clonotype came up a few times. As DNA, the CDR3 is TGCAGTGCTAGAGCGGATGTCTATGGCTACACCTTC. The encoded protein is CSARADVYGYTF. The gene calls are TRBV20-1 and TRBJ1-2; D gene unclear. CDR3 length: 12 amino acids. Trimming left V 1 base short and J 4 bases short, with 7 bases between. Looked up from germline, CDR1 is DFQATT and CDR2 is SNEGSKA (reference sequence).

In this sample, this clonotype turned up many times. The V gene is TRBV29-1, the J gene TRBJ2-3; 8 bases are a match to TRBD2. This CDR3 is 15 amino acids long. With 6 bases clipped from V and 4 bases from J, the junction kept 12 bases outside the gene matches. Germline loops: CDR1 SQVTM, CDR2 ANQGSEA. The CDR3 DNA follows: TGCAGCGTCAATGCGGGGGGCAGTGGGTCAGATACGCAGTATTTT. Translating gives CSVNAGGSGSDTQYF.

This clonotype was seen a few times. This rearrangement joins TRBV7-3 to TRBJ2-2, with 7 positions matching TRBD2. This CDR3 has 12 amino acids. Germline V CDR1 and CDR2: SGHTA, FQGTGA. After removal of 6 bases from V and 6 bases from J, the junction contained 1 base not matched to a gene. The CDR3 DNA follows: TGTGCCAGCAGACGGGAGGCCGGGGAGCTGTTTTTT. It specifies CASRREAGELFF.

This clonotype was recorded a few times. The gene calls are TRBV4-3 and TRBJ2-7; D remains ambiguous. Germline V lookup: CDR1 LGHNA, CDR2 YSLEER. V lost 0 bases and J 4 bases, leaving 13 bases between the germline ends. The CDR3 runs 15 residues. The CDR3 protein is CASSQDARQVYEQYF. The CDR3, as DNA: TGCGCCAGCAGCCAAGATGCCCGACAAGTGTACGAGCAGTACTTC.

This clonotype was seen at least ten times. The V call is TRBV20-1, the J call TRBJ1-5; 11 bases match TRBD1. The CDR3 sequence is 17 residues long. Germline-derived CDR1 and CDR2 are DFQATT and SNEGSKA (reference sequence). After removal of 6 bases from V and 2 bases from J, the junction contained 12 bases not matched to a gene. The CDR3 DNA reads TGCAGTGCCAATCAAGGACAGGGGGCGCGAGGCAATCAGCCCCAGCATTTT. This encodes CSANQGQGARGNQPQHF.

The sample holds many counts of this clonotype. This chain uses TRBV29-1 with TRBJ2-3; D unresolved. Germline assignment: CDR1 SQVTM and CDR2 ANQGSEA. Between the trimmed V and J ends, which lost 8 bases and 3 bases, there was a span of 15 bases. The CDR3 covers 13 residues. DNA of the CDR3: TGCAGCTCCCCGGCGGAAGAGACAGATACGCAGTATTTT. Its protein product is CSSPAEETDTQYF.

This clonotype turned up a few times. This rearrangement joins TRBV20-1 to TRBJ2-3, with D possibly being TRBD1 (5 bases). V was shortened by 4 bases and J by 7 bases, with 21 bases between the two germline ends. This CDR3 is built from 15 residues. Germline CDR1 DFQATT, CDR2 SNEGSKA (reference sequence). CDR3 loop: CSAKLSTGLGHTQYF. The CDR3 DNA reads as TGCAGTGCTAAACTTAGCACTGGCTTGGGGCATACGCAGTATTTT.

This clonotype was observed a handful of times. The chain joins TRBV4-1 to TRBJ2-5, with D perhaps given as TRBD1 or TRBD2 (5 bases each). Germline V gene sequence: CDR1 MGHRA, CDR2 YSYEKL. Trimming stripped 8 bases from V and 3 bases from J, with 10 bases between. The CDR3 runs to 12 residues. CDR3 amino acids: CASSGTEETQYF. CDR3 DNA: TGCGCCAGCTCAGGGACGGAAGAGACCCAGTACTTC.